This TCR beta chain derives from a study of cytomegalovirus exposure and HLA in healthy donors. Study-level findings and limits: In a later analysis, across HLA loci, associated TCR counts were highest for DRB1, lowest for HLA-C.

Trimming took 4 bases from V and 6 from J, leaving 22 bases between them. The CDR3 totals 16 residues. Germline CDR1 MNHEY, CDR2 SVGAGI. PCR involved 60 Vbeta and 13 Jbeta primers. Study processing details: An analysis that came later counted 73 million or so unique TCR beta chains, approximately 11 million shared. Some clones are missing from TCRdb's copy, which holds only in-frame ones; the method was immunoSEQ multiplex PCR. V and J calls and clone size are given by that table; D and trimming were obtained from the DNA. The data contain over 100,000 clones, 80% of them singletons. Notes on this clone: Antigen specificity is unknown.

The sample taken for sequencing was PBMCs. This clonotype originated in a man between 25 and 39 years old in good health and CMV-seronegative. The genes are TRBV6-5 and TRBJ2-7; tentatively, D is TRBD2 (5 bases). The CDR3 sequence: CASSSVLAAPSREQYF. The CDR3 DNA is TGTGCCAGCAGTTCCGTCCTAGCCGCCCCTTCCCGCGAGCAGTACTTC.